Shown below are 27 T cell receptor beta chains from a single sample sequenced in a study of shared clonotypes between healthy human individuals. Sequencing was performed with immunoSEQ multiplex PCR; in TCRdb, only in-frame clones are kept and a portion is missing. The sample records nearly 2 million clones, about 95% being singletons. Positively selected for CCR7, the CD45RO-negative cells used as naive CD8 cells excluded terminally differentiated effector memory CD45RA+ cells. Material for sequencing was naive CD8+ T cells sorted from blood. These receptors all stem from a man aged 18-30 years in good health.

The chain uses TRBV7-9 and TRBJ2-1; D not resolved. V shed 0 bases and J shed 8 bases, with 11 bases lying between them. The length of the CDR3 is 14 residues. Germline assignment: CDR1 SEHNR and CDR2 FQNEAQ (reference sequence). This CDR3 is CASSLAGKGHEQFF. CDR3 nucleotides: TGTGCCAGCAGCTTAGCGGGGAAGGGCCATGAGCAGTTCTTC.

This clone is a singleton in its sample. This rearrangement joins TRBV7-6 to TRBJ2-7; D is unresolved. This CDR3 is built from 12 residues. The germline V gene has CDR1 SGHVS and CDR2 FNYEAQ. Trimming left V 2 bases short and J 5 bases short, with 7 bases between. The CDR3 here is CASSLKADEQYF. The CDR3 region has the DNA TGTGCCAGCAGCTTAAAGGCGGACGAGCAGTACTTC.

As for this clone: This sample includes further DNA sequences coding for the same CDR3. This chain joins TRBV6-5 and TRBJ1-6; D remains unclear. Germline loops: CDR1 MNHEY, CDR2 SVGAGI. With 1 base removed from V and 1 base from J, the gap between germline ends came to 5 bases. This CDR3 contains 15 residues. The CDR3 region is CASSYLSSYNSPLHF. DNA of the CDR3: TGTGCCAGCAGTTACTTATCTTCCTATAATTCACCCCTCCACTTT.

This chain joins TRBV27 and TRBJ2-3, with 9 nucleotides matching TRBD2. V lost 5 bases, J lost 4 bases, and 13 bases stayed unmatched. Looked up from germline, CDR1 is MNHEY and CDR2 is SMNVEV (reference sequence). This CDR3 is 17 amino acids long. CDR3 loop: CASSRLWLAGPPDTQYF. The CDR3 DNA reads as TGTGCCAGCAGTCGCCTATGGCTAGCGGGACCACCAGATACGCAGTATTTT.

The chain carries TRBV19 and TRBJ1-1, with D possibly being TRBD1 (6 bases). The V end was cut by 3 bases, the J end by 0 bases, with 14 bases between. Germline V lookup: CDR1 LNHDA, CDR2 SQIVND (reference sequence). The CDR3 is 16 residues long. The CDR3 region has the DNA TGTGCCAGTAGTATCCGAGGGGGAAACATGAACACTGAAGCTTTCTTT. This sequence encodes CASSIRGGNMNTEAFF.

The chain has TRBV6-5 and TRBJ1-1; tentative D call: TRBD1 (5 bases). The CDR3 is 14 amino acids. Germline V lookup: CDR1 MNHEY, CDR2 SVGAGI. V was clipped by 10 bases and J by 4 bases, with 19 bases between them. CDR3 protein: CATGTDSGGTEAFF. The CDR3 coding sequence is TGTGCCACCGGAACGGACTCGGGGGGCACTGAAGCTTTCTTT.

As for this clone: Other DNA sequences in this sample translate to the same CDR3. V and J are TRBV4-3 and TRBJ2-7; either TRBD1 or TRBD2 may fit D (5 bases each). This CDR3 has 15 residues. V lost 0 bases to trimming and J lost 0 bases, with 9 bases between them. Germline V gene lookup returns CDR1 LGHNA and CDR2 YSLEER. CDR3 residues: CASSQDRAGSYEQYF. The CDR3 coding sequence is TGCGCCAGCAGCCAAGACAGGGCGGGCTCCTACGAGCAGTACTTC.

With regard to this clone: One end of the junction fails to match germline, which may point to a read error. Other DNA sequences in this sample translate to the same CDR3. This chain connects TRBV30 to TRBJ1-1, with D tentatively TRBD1 (5 bases). The CDR3 is 12 residues long. Germline-derived CDR1 and CDR2 are GTSNPN and SVGIG (reference sequence). The CDR3 spells CAWTGINTEAFF. The CDR3 DNA is TGTGCCTGGACAGGGATCAACACTGAAGCCTTCTTT.

The table lists this clone with a count of one. The gene calls are TRBV7-8 and TRBJ1-6, with 7 bases that match TRBD1. Germline-derived CDR1 and CDR2 are SGHVS and FQNEAQ. This CDR3 has 15 residues. J lost 7 bases, V lost 4 bases, and 7 bases had no gene match. CDR3 sequence: CASSSWDSTNSPLHF. The CDR3 coding sequence is TGTGCCAGCAGCTCGTGGGACAGCACAAATTCACCCCTCCACTTT.

J is TRBJ1-3 and V is TRBV6-5; D remains unclear. Trimming removed 5 bases from V and 0 bases from J, with 8 bases in between. CDR1 MNHEY and CDR2 SVGAGI come from the germline V gene. There are 14 residues in the CDR3. For the CDR3, the DNA is TGTGCCAGCAGTGAAGAGAGCTCTGGAAACACCATATATTTT. Its translation: CASSEESSGNTIYF.

The gene calls are TRBV5-5 and TRBJ1-2; no firm D call. Between the trimmed V and J ends, which lost 2 bases and 3 bases, there was a span of 5 bases. The germline V gene encodes CDR1 SGHKS and CDR2 YYEKEE (reference sequence). The CDR3 consists of 12 residues. The DNA of the CDR3 is TGTGCCAGCAGCTTCTGGGACTATGGCTACACCTTC. Translation: CASSFWDYGYTF.

The chain couples TRBV25-1 to TRBJ2-3; 9 bases line up with TRBD2. CDR1 is MGHDK, CDR2 SYGVNS, per germline. This CDR3 is 14 amino acids long. V lost 6 bases and J lost 6; bases outside the gene matches: 7. The CDR3 spells CASRDSGREDTQYF. The CDR3 nucleotides are TGTGCCAGCAGAGATAGCGGGAGAGAGGATACGCAGTATTTT. Looking up the rest from reference TRBV25-1 and TRBJ2-3 gives the full variable domain: EADIYQTPRYLVIGTGKKITLECSQTMGHDKMYWYQQDPGMELHLIHYSYGVNSTEKGDLSSESTVSRIRTEHFPLTLESARPSHTSQYLCASRDSGREDTQYFGPGTRLTVL.

The chain combines TRBV10-1 with TRBJ2-3; D is ambiguous. This CDR3 is 13 amino acids long. Trimming removed 8 bases from V and 4 bases from J, with 13 bases in between. Germline loops: CDR1 WNHNN, CDR2 SYGVQD (reference sequence). The CDR3 is CASSTKWADTQYF. CDR3 bases: TGCGCCAGCTCTACCAAGTGGGCAGATACGCAGTATTTT.

This sequence joins TRBV11-2 and TRBJ2-7; D is undetermined. The CDR3 runs to 12 residues. Germline-derived CDR1 and CDR2 are SGHAT and FQNNGV. V lost 3 bases to trimming and J lost 3 bases, with 6 bases between them. The CDR3 here is CASSFENYEQYF. The CDR3 coding sequence is TGTGCCAGCAGCTTTGAAAACTACGAGCAGTACTTC.

The V call is TRBV4-1, the J call TRBJ1-2; D unclear. Germline CDR1 is MGHRA and CDR2 is YSYEKL. There are 14 residues in the CDR3. The V end lost 0 bases, the J end lost 6 bases, and 11 bases lay between the germline ends. The CDR3 sequence: CASSQDPGTDGYTF. The CDR3, as DNA: TGCGCCAGCAGCCAAGATCCGGGTACAGATGGCTACACCTTC.

The chain couples TRBV29-1 to TRBJ1-3; possibly TRBD1 for D (5 bases). V shed 4 bases and J shed 2 bases, with 12 bases lying between them. The germline gives CDR1 SQVTM, CDR2 ANQGSEA. This CDR3 is 14 amino acids long. The CDR3 region has the DNA TGCAGCGTTGTGGGGTCGACAGCTGGAAACACCATATATTTT. Protein sequence: CSVVGSTAGNTIYF.

V usage is TRBV4-2 and J usage is TRBJ2-1; 8 bases align to TRBD2. Germline values: CDR1 LGHNA, CDR2 YNFKEQ. The CDR3 runs to 15 residues. Trimming cost V 1 base and J 6 bases; bases outside gene matches: 5. In DNA, the CDR3 is TGTGCCAGCAGCCAAGGGCGGGGGGCCGGCAATGAGCAGTTCTTC. It specifies CASSQGRGAGNEQFF.

The rearrangement joins TRBV19 to TRBJ1-5; D call uncertain. The CDR3 is 12 residues long. From germline, CDR1 is LNHDA and CDR2 SQIVND (reference sequence). Trimming took off 11 bases at V and 3 bases at J, with 11 bases between the two ends. CDR3 amino acids: CASGGSNQPQHF. The CDR3 DNA reads as TGTGCCTCGGGCGGATCCAATCAGCCCCAGCATTTT.

To note about this clone: In the same sample, other DNA sequences code for this CDR3. The V and J genes are TRBV7-9 and TRBJ2-7; possibly TRBD1 or TRBD2 for D (5 bases each). V lost 4 bases and J lost 0, with 10 bases in between. The CDR3 sequence is 14 residues long. Germline V gene lookup returns CDR1 SEHNR and CDR2 FQNEAQ (reference sequence). The CDR3 protein is CASSSTGGSYEQYF. The DNA of the CDR3 is TGTGCCAGCAGCTCAACAGGAGGCTCCTACGAGCAGTACTTC.

V is TRBV7-6 and J is TRBJ1-4; tentatively, D is TRBD1 (6 bases). The CDR3 is 15 residues long. The V gene lost 1 base and the J gene lost 8 bases, with 14 bases spanning the gap. The germline CDR1 and CDR2 sequences are SGHVS and FNYEAQ. The CDR3, as DNA: TGTGCCAGCAGCTTAGAGTGGGGGCAAGGAGAAAAACTGTTTTTT. The encoded protein is CASSLEWGQGEKLFF.

The V and J genes are TRBV13 and TRBJ2-3, with no clear D. This CDR3 spans 13 amino acids. Germline V lookup: CDR1 PRHDT, CDR2 FYEKMQ (reference sequence). V dropped 7 bases and J dropped 3 bases, with 11 bases sitting between them. The CDR3 coding sequence is TGTGCCAGCACCAACAGCGTTACAGATACGCAGTATTTT. Translated, it gives CASTNSVTDTQYF.

This clone was observed a single time. The rearrangement links TRBV11-2 to TRBJ2-7; no clear D. The CDR3 runs 13 residues. The germline gives CDR1 SGHAT, CDR2 FQNNGV. The V end lost 4 bases, the J end lost 5 bases, and 12 bases lay between the germline ends. The chain's CDR3 is CASSSPSTHEQYF. CDR3 nucleotides: TGTGCCAGCAGCTCTCCCTCCACTCACGAGCAGTACTTC.

This clone was seen once. The rearrangement uses TRBV2 and TRBJ2-3; TRBD1 aligns across 10 bases. Germline values: CDR1 SNHLY, CDR2 FYNNEI. This CDR3 is 15 amino acids long. The ends lost 7 bases at V and 6 bases at J; junction bases unmatched: 10. This CDR3 is CASTTGTGEGDTQYF. CDR3 DNA: TGTGCCAGCACAACTGGGACAGGGGAAGGTGATACGCAGTATTTT.

Remarks on this clone: This same CDR3 is encoded by further DNA sequences in the sample. The chain has TRBV6-5 and TRBJ2-1, with 7 nucleotides matching TRBD2. Germline lookup yields CDR1 MNHEY and CDR2 SVGAGI. The trim removed 0 bases at V and 3 bases at J, leaving 5 bases unmatched. The CDR3 is made up of 16 amino acids. The CDR3 region is CASSYSAGEVYNEQFF. CDR3 bases: TGTGCCAGCAGTTACTCTGCGGGAGAGGTCTACAATGAGCAGTTCTTC.

The chain carries TRBV6-5 and TRBJ1-1, with 7 bases lining up with TRBD1. This CDR3 is 15 amino acids long. Germline lookup yields CDR1 MNHEY and CDR2 SVGAGI. Germline trimming cut 7 bases from V and 1 base from J; bases unmatched to any gene: 9. Here the CDR3 reads CASTWGGGENTEAFF. The CDR3 DNA reads as TGTGCCAGCACCTGGGGAGGGGGCGAGAACACTGAAGCTTTCTTT.

The chain recombines TRBV27 with TRBJ2-7, with D hard to call. V was cut by 5 bases and J by 7 bases, with 18 bases left in between. From germline, CDR1 is MNHEY and CDR2 SMNVEV (reference sequence). This CDR3 has 14 residues. CDR3 sequence reads: CASSPTRGYVEQYF. CDR3 in DNA: TGTGCCAGCAGTCCAACAAGAGGCTACGTGGAGCAGTACTTC.

This chain joins TRBV6-5 and TRBJ2-5; D remains unclear. CDR3 length equals 14 residues. Trimming shortened V by 2 bases and J by 0 bases, and 7 bases separated the two germline ends. The germline V gene encodes CDR1 MNHEY and CDR2 SVGAGI. CDR3 amino acids: CASSYASYQETQYF. CDR3 coding DNA: TGTGCCAGCAGTTACGCCTCTTACCAAGAGACCCAGTACTTC.